A single T cell receptor (beta chain) is shown here with its context. Antigen: not known. The CD4+ fraction was divided into a CD45RA+ naive subset and a CD45RA-negative memory subset. This specimen belongs to a study of shared clonotypes between healthy human individuals. Assay used: immunoSEQ multiplex PCR; TCRdb lists only in-frame clones, some missing. The sample contains just over 2,000,000 clones, 85% to 95% of which appear only once. J gave up 15 bases and V 6 bases, and 5 bases lay outside the gene matches. In germline, CDR1 is SNHLY, CDR2 FYNNEI. The length of the CDR3 is 12 residues. Findings and caveats of the study: Although depth was large, rarefaction showed that sequencing of the sorted subsets was incomplete. Clonotypes not shared had lower generation probabilities than those common to all four donors.

The gene calls are TRBV2 and TRBJ2-1; 13 bases agree with TRBD2. The sequence was collected from a man aged 18 to 29 in good health. Sequencing was done on a sample of naive CD4+ T cells sorted from blood. The subset: CD45RA+ positively selected. The CDR3 is CASSETSGGWFF. The CDR3 DNA sequence: TGTGCCAGCAGCGAGACTAGCGGGGGGTGGTTCTTC.